The rows below give T cell receptor beta chains drawn from one sample of a study of cytomegalovirus exposure and HLA in healthy donors. Assay: immunoSEQ multiplex PCR; the TCRdb copy retains only in-frame clones and omits some. Among tens of thousands of clones listed, under 80% were seen once. Sequenced material: PBMCs. These receptors came from a male donor in good health and CMV-seropositive. The CDR3 runs from the conserved cysteine through the conserved F or W. The D gene is left open where the match is weak. The size of a clone is reported for some rows only, either as once, few or many, or as a class for expanded clones.

clone size	J gene	CDR3 length	V gene	D gene	CDR3 DNA	CDR3 protein
.	TRBJ2-1	15	TRBV5-6	TRBD1	TGTGCCAGCAGCTGGACAGGGAGAGCCTACAATGAGCAGTTCTTC	CASSWTGRAYNEQFF
.	TRBJ2-3	14	TRBV6-6	.	TGTGCCAGCAGTACTACTAGCCGCTCAGATACGCAGTATTTT	CASSTTSRSDTQYF
.	TRBJ2-1	14	TRBV7-9	.	TGTGCCAGCAGCCCTAGCTATCCCTACAATGAGCAGTTCTTC	CASSPSYPYNEQFF
.	TRBJ1-6	14	TRBV19	TRBD1	TGTGCCAGTAGTGCGACAGGGGACAATTCACCCCTCCACTTT	CASSATGDNSPLHF
.	TRBJ2-1	18	TRBV5-4	TRBD2	TGTGCCAGCAGTCACGGGTCGACGAGCGGGAACGTCTACAATGAGCAGTTCTTC	CASSHGSTSGNVYNEQFF
.	TRBJ1-6	16	TRBV18	TRBD1	TGTGCCAGCTCACCCCGAGGACAGGGAAACAATTCACCCCTCCACTTT	CASSPRGQGNNSPLHF
.	TRBJ1-2	13	TRBV25-1	.	TGTGCCAGCCGAAACCCGACAGGTGCTGGCTACACCTTC	CASRNPTGAGYTF
.	TRBJ1-2	15	TRBV28	TRBD1	TGTGCCAGCAGTCCGGGGGACAGCCTTCGGATGGGCTACACCTTC	CASSPGDSLRMGYTF
.	TRBJ2-7	12	TRBV5-6	.	TGTGCCAGCAGCTTGGCTGGGGGGGAGCAGTACTTC	CASSLAGGEQYF
few	TRBJ2-5	18	TRBV4-2	TRBD2	TGTGCCAGCAGCCAAACCGGGACTAGCGGGGGGGCTCGGGAGACCCAGTACTTC	CASSQTGTSGGARETQYF
.	TRBJ2-3	15	TRBV7-8	.	TGTGCCAGCAGCGAAAAGCGGGTGAGCACAGATACGCAGTATTTT	CASSEKRVSTDTQYF
once	TRBJ2-1	13	TRBV10-2	.	TGCGCCCCCCGCCGAATTAGCCGCAATGAGCAGTTCTTC	CAPRRISRNEQFF
.	TRBJ1-4	14	TRBV6-1	TRBD1	TGTGCCAGCAGGGAGACAGGGGCTGGTGAAAAACTGTTTTTT	CASRETGAGEKLFF
.	TRBJ2-2	15	TRBV10-3	.	TGTGCCATCAGTGCTGGGGGGGCTGGCACCGGGGAGCTGTTTTTT	CAISAGGAGTGELFF
.	TRBJ2-7	11	TRBV20-1	.	TGCAGTGCCATACTACTTTACGAGCAGTACTTC	CSAILLYEQYF
.	TRBJ1-2	14	TRBV30	.	TGTGCCTGGAGTGTAAGCGGGGGCCTCTATGGCTACACCTTC	CAWSVSGGLYGYTF
.	TRBJ2-1	15	TRBV5-4	TRBD1	TGTGCCAGCAGCCAGCGGACAGGGCTTGACAATGAGCAGTTCTTC	CASSQRTGLDNEQFF
.	TRBJ2-2	15	TRBV18	TRBD2	TGTGCCAGCTCACCACAAGCGGGAGCGCCCGGGGAGCTGTTTTTT	CASSPQAGAPGELFF
.	TRBJ2-7	15	TRBV19	TRBD1	TGTGCCAGTAGTCCGACAGGGCGCATCTCCTACGAGCAGTACTTC	CASSPTGRISYEQYF
.	TRBJ2-2	15	TRBV2	.	TGTGCCAGCAGCCTAGGGGCAAGCTCCACCGGGGAGCTGTTTTTT	CASSLGASSTGELFF
.	TRBJ1-6	14	TRBV28	.	TGTGCCAGCAGATCTAATTTCTATAATTCACCCCTCCACTTT	CASRSNFYNSPLHF
.	TRBJ2-7	12	TRBV29-1	TRBD1	TGCAGCGTCGGGACAGCCTCAGGCGAGCAGTACTTC	CSVGTASGEQYF
once	TRBJ1-2	14	TRBV19	TRBD1	TGTGCCAGTAGTCCCGGGGACAGGAACTATGGCTACACCTTC	CASSPGDRNYGYTF